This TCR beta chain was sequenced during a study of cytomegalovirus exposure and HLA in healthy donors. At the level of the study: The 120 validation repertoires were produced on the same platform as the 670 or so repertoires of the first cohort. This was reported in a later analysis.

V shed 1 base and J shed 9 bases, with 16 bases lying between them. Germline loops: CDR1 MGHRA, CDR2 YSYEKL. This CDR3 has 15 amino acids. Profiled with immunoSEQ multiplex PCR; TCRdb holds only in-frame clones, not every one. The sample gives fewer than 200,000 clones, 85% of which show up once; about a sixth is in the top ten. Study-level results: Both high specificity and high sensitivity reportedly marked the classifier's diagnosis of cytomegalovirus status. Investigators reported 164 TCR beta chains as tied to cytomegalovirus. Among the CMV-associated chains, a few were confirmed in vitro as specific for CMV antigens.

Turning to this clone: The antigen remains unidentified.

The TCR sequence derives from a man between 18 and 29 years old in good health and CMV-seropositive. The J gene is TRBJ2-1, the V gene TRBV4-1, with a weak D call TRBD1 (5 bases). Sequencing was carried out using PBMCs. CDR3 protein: CASSQGADSYGEQFF. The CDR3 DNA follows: TGCGCCAGCAGCCAAGGAGCAGACAGCTACGGTGAGCAGTTCTTC.